The clone carrying this T cell receptor beta chain has ten or more counts. Its antigen is undetermined. Each patient came to thyroid surgery without any prior treatment (of any kind). MiXCR re-clonotyped the PCR reads for TCRdb. The table has 25,000 to 35,000 clones, 20% to 25% seen once. The data derive from a study of metastatic and nonmetastatic thyroid tumors. The germline gives CDR1 MGHRA, CDR2 YSYEKL. V was cut by 1 base and J by 2 bases, with 15 bases left in between. The length of the CDR3 is 16 residues. General study findings and limits: Within blood and tumor, benign nodules reportedly had significantly lower TCR beta diversity than malignant thyroid tumors did.

This rearrangement joins TRBV4-1 to TRBJ2-7; perhaps TRBD2 as D (5 bases). The specimen was blood. The TCR comes from a female donor with papillary thyroid cancer or a benign thyroid nodule (not recorded which). Some clones in this sample may be carry-over from other donors' samples. This chain's CDR3 is CASSQVVGGLTYEQYF. CDR3 DNA sequence: TGCGCCAGCAGCCAAGTAGTCGGAGGACTCACCTACGAGCAGTACTTC.